The T cell receptor (beta chain) described here comes from a study of OX40 agonist ivuxolimab in advanced cancers. For the wider study: Ivuxolimab was an agonistic, fully human IgG2 monoclonal antibody directed against OX40 (CD134), a costimulatory receptor. Intravenous ivuxolimab was administered to patients every 2 weeks at six dose levels: 0.01, 0.1, 0.3, 1.5, 3 and 10 mg/kg. Of the roughly 54 dose-escalation patients, hepatocellular carcinoma was present in around 20, melanoma in roughly 15, renal cell carcinoma in 9 and head and neck cancer in 9. In the dose-escalation cohort, more than 75% of patients were male, and the mean age was approximately 60 years, with a range of about 23 to 85. Prior anti-PD-1, anti-PD-L1 or anti-CTLA-4 therapy was permitted, and about two fifths of dose-escalation patients had received checkpoint inhibitors. Partial responses occurred in three dose-escalation patients: two with cutaneous melanoma and one with hepatocellular carcinoma. Peripheral TCRbeta sequencing was intended to test whether TCR sequence diversity was altered and clonal T-cell expansion was caused by ivuxolimab. The paper describes the monotherapy dose-escalation part (N of about 50 patients) of the phase I trial of ivuxolimab. What the research found in general, with its limitations: The antigen specificity of the clonally expanded peripheral T cells was not determined. In partial responders in the 0.1-3.0 mg/kg groups, normalized peripheral clonal expansion was found to be among the lowest, especially among CD8+ T cells. Low levels of normalized T-cell clonal expansion were also seen in some nonresponding patients. At doses of 0.1 to 3.0 mg/kg, clonal expansion of both CD4+ and CD8+ blood T cells was observed from baseline to week 6. After ivuxolimab, CD8+ T cells had more expanded clones than CD4+ T cells on average.

There are 15 amino acids in the CDR3, from cysteine to phenylalanine inclusive. The only DNA kept is the CDR3, 45 bases in frame from the first base. According to the germline V gene, CDR1 reads MDHEN and CDR2 reads SYDVKM. The junction shows trimming of 5 bases on V and 8 bases on J, plus 16 bases between the germline ends. The trial excluded patients who had a history of autoimmune disease or were on systemic immunosuppression. Peripheral blood for TCR sequencing was drawn from every dose cohort at baseline, at cycle 4 day 1 and at cycle 7 day 1. The samples were taken from a phase I, first-in-human, multicenter, open-label dose-escalation trial of ivuxolimab. The trial enrolled adults with locally advanced or metastatic head and neck squamous cell, hepatocellular, melanoma or renal cell carcinoma. Before TCR sequencing, CD4+ and CD8+ T cells were separately sorted from peripheral blood. In regard to this clone: No cognate antigen has been identified for it. Base quality data are lacking; no much larger clone is found one base away.

Genomic DNA was extracted from sorted cells for sequencing of the TCRbeta CDR3 region. The immunoSEQ Assay was used to sequence the TCRbeta CDR3 regions. TCRdb stores this immuneACCESS table with in-frame sequences only. Part of the clones is absent; in the studies checked, under half of the shortfall reflects unresolved V genes, and no reason is known for the rest. The sample profile shows about 58,000 clones; around 79% of them were found once. About 1.2% of the sample belongs to the ten largest clones. The clonotype was recovered from an adult with an advanced solid tumor such as melanoma, head and neck, liver or kidney cancer. Sequences were derived from CD4+ or CD8+ T cells sorted from blood, sampled in a trial of the OX40 agonist ivuxolimab. This chain joins TRBV28 to TRBJ1-6; a weak D assignment points to TRBD1 (5 bases agree). The nucleotides read TGTGCCAGCAGTCCGCCCCGGAAAGGGGATTCACCCCTCCACTTT. Its protein reads: CASSPPRKGDSPLHF.